These T cell receptor beta chains were read from a single sample in a study of blood T cell repertoires in COVID-19. Here immunoSEQ multiplex PCR was the method, and the copy in TCRdb shows in-frame clones only, minus some. The table shows around 64,000 clones, with 86% occurring only once. Sequencing was done on a sample of peripheral blood. The receptor source for this set is a man under 40 with acute or convalescent COVID-19. CDR3s include the opening cysteine and the closing phenylalanine or tryptophan. Each record gives: D gene, J gene, V gene, clone size, CDR3 DNA, CDR3 protein. D genes are given only for firm matches. The listing skips clone size in some rows; elsewhere it reads once, few, many or a size class.

NA	TRBJ1-5	TRBV2	NA	TGTGCCAGCAGTGCCAGGGCTAGCAATCAGCCCCAGCATTTT	CASSARASNQPQHF
NA	TRBJ1-1	TRBV5-1	NA	TGCGCCAGCAGCTTGGTCGGGGGGCCTCACACTGAAGCTTTCTTT	CASSLVGGPHTEAFF
NA	TRBJ2-3	TRBV29-1	once	TGCAGCTCCTGGCTGGCAGGGGAGCCGATAGATACGCAGTATTTT	CSSWLAGEPIDTQYF
TRBD1	TRBJ1-1	TRBV2	NA	TGTGCCAGCCTCGGGACAGGCGGGGTACCTGGTGAAGCTTTCTTT	CASLGTGGVPGEAFF
TRBD2	TRBJ2-1	TRBV4-1	NA	TGCGCCAGCAGCCATTCTGTGGGCGGGGGAAAAAGGGAGCAGTTCTTC	CASSHSVGGGKREQFF
TRBD2	TRBJ2-3	TRBV7-2	once	TGTGCCAGCAGCTTAGAAGTTAGCGGGGGAGCAGATACGCAGTATTTT	CASSLEVSGGADTQYF
NA	TRBJ2-7	TRBV7-6	NA	TGTGCCAGCAGCTTAGGAGTGGACAGCCCCTACGAGCAGTACTTC	CASSLGVDSPYEQYF
NA	TRBJ2-5	TRBV21-1	NA	TGTGCCAGCAGCAAAGCGATTTCAGGGGTAAAAGGTTGGGAGACCCAGTACTTC	CASSKAISGVKGWETQYF
NA	TRBJ2-3	TRBV6-2/TRBV6-3	NA	TGTGCCAGCAGTTACTCAAGAACAGGGAGCGGTACGCAGTATTTT	CASSYSRTGSGTQYF
NA	TRBJ1-1	TRBV10-3	NA	TGTGCCATCAGTGAGTCTTCAGGATTTGGAGCTTTCTTT	CAISESSGFGAFF
NA	TRBJ1-4	TRBV6-6	NA	TGTGCCAGCACCACCACGCGGGAGGTTCATGAAAAACTGTTTTTT	CASTTTREVHEKLFF
TRBD1	TRBJ1-5	TRBV19	NA	TGTGCCAGTAGTACCACAGGGGGTAATCAGCCCCAGCATTTT	CASSTTGGNQPQHF
TRBD1	TRBJ1-2	TRBV4-1	NA	TGCGCCAGCAGCCAAAGAAAGGGCGGGACAGGGGGCGAGTATGGCTACACCTTC	CASSQRKGGTGGEYGYTF
NA	TRBJ2-1	TRBV5-1	NA	TGCGCCAGCAGCTACAGGGCTCTAAATGAGCAGTTCTTC	CASSYRALNEQFF
NA	TRBJ1-1	TRBV9	NA	TGTGCCAGCAGCGCCCCCTGGGGGGGCTCGGACACTGAAGCTTTCTTT	CASSAPWGGSDTEAFF
NA	TRBJ2-5	TRBV12-3/TRBV12-4	NA	TGTGCCAGCAAAGGACAGAGTCAAGAGACCCAGTACTTC	CASKGQSQETQYF
TRBD1	TRBJ1-2	TRBV12-3/TRBV12-4	NA	TGTGCCAGCAGTCTGACAGGGGGCTATGGCTACACCTTC	CASSLTGGYGYTF
TRBD1	TRBJ1-6	TRBV19	NA	TGTGCCAGTAGTACCGACAGGGTCGATTCACCCCTCCACTTT	CASSTDRVDSPLHF
TRBD1	TRBJ1-1	TRBV3-1/TRBV3-2	NA	TGTGCCAGCAGCCAGACAGGGACCACCGGTGAAGCTTTCTTT	CASSQTGTTGEAFF
NA	TRBJ2-3	TRBV29-1	NA	TGCAGCGGTCGACCGGACAGCTTCACAGATACGCAGTATTTT	CSGRPDSFTDTQYF
NA	TRBJ1-1	TRBV28	NA	TGTGCCAGCAGGCTTGGAGGGGGGGGCACTGAAGCTTTCTTT	CASRLGGGGTEAFF
TRBD2	TRBJ2-2	TRBV3-1/TRBV3-2	few	TGTGCCAGCAGCCGTGCGGGGGGGAACACCGGGGAGCTGTTTTTT	CASSRAGGNTGELFF
TRBD1	TRBJ1-1	TRBV2	NA	TGTGCCAGCAGTCTACAGGGGAGGACTGAAGCTTTCTTT	CASSLQGRTEAFF
NA	TRBJ1-2	TRBV4-1	NA	TGCGCCAGCAGCCAAGAAGGGGTCCTTAAACAGGGAAGAAATAGAGGCTACACCTTC	CASSQEGVLKQGRNRGYTF
TRBD1	TRBJ2-7	TRBV5-1	NA	TGCGCCAGCAGCAAGACCGGGACAGGGGCCGAGCAGTACTTC	CASSKTGTGAEQYF
TRBD1	TRBJ2-1	TRBV19	NA	TGTGCCAGTACAGGTAAGGGACAGGACAACAATGAGCAGTTCTTC	CASTGKGQDNNEQFF
TRBD1	TRBJ2-7	TRBV9	NA	TGTGCCAGCAGCCCCCGGACAGGGGGTGACTACGAGCAGTACTTC	CASSPRTGGDYEQYF
TRBD2	TRBJ2-3	TRBV6-5	NA	TGTGCCAGCAGTTACTCGGCGGGAGGTAGTACAGATACGCAGTATTTT	CASSYSAGGSTDTQYF
NA	TRBJ1-1	TRBV4-3	once	TGCGCCAGCAGCCAAGATCGCTTCGGGACTGAAGCTTTCTTT	CASSQDRFGTEAFF
NA	TRBJ1-1	TRBV18	once	TGTGCCAGCTCACCGATGCAGGGTAGGGACACTGAAGCTTTCTTT	CASSPMQGRDTEAFF
TRBD1	TRBJ2-2	TRBV5-4	NA	TGTGCCAGCAGCTTAGACAGGGGGCGGACCGGGGAGCTGTTTTTT	CASSLDRGRTGELFF
NA	TRBJ2-1	TRBV30	NA	TGTGCCTGGAGGAAGGCGGGACAGACCTCCTACAATGAGCAGTTCTTC	CAWRKAGQTSYNEQFF
TRBD1	TRBJ1-1	TRBV6-5	NA	TGTGCCAGCCGGGACAGTCACACTGAAGCTTTCTTT	CASRDSHTEAFF